Listed below are T cell receptor beta chains from one sample, sequenced in a study of blood T cells in healthy people across ages. TCRdb processed the 5' RACE reads anew with MiXCR; each CDR3 protein has one entry. The sample contains over a million distinct CDR3 sequences, less than 45% of which appear only once. The sequenced material came from blood. Receptors were obtained from a woman between 18 and 29 years old in good health. CDR3s include the opening cysteine and the closing phenylalanine or tryptophan. The order of the fields is V gene, CDR3 length, D gene, J gene, clone size, CDR3 protein, CDR3 DNA. The D gene is left open where the match is weak. Clone size is shown for a subset of rows, as once, few, many or a class of expanded clone.

>TRBV19|12|-|TRBJ2-7|-
CASSGGHLEQYF
TGTGCCAGTAGTGGAGGGCACCTCGAGCAGTACTTC
>TRBV6-5|15|-|TRBJ1-1|-
CASSYARAPNTEAFF
TGTGCCAGTAGTTACGCCAGGGCCCCAAACACTGAAGCTTTCTTT
>TRBV6-5|14|-|TRBJ2-3|-
CASRKIADTDTQYF
TGTGCCAGCAGAAAGATAGCGGATACAGATACGCAGTATTTT
>TRBV7-2|16|-|TRBJ1-2|once
CASSFQFNGQRYGYTF
TGTGCCAGCAGCTTTCAGTTCAACGGGCAGCGATATGGCTACACCTTC
>TRBV10-3|13|-|TRBJ1-6|few
CAIKTGLNSPLHF
TGTGCCATCAAGACAGGTCTTAATTCACCCCTCCACTTT
>TRBV4-1|15|TRBD1|TRBJ1-1|-
CASSQDGRGGTEAFF
TGCGCCAGCAGCCAAGATGGCAGGGGGGGCACTGAAGCTTTCTTT
>TRBV24-1|13|-|TRBJ1-2|-
CATIGGLGYGYTF
TGTGCCACCATAGGCGGCCTGGGCTATGGCTACACCTTC
>TRBV4-1|16|-|TRBJ2-1|few
CASSLLVAGEYNEQFF
TGCGCCAGCAGCCTTCTGGTGGCTGGGGAGTACAATGAGCAGTTCTTC
>TRBV15|14|-|TRBJ1-1|-
CATSSTFKDTEAFF
TGTGCCACCAGCAGCACCTTCAAAGACACTGAAGCTTTCTTT
>TRBV28|14|-|TRBJ1-4|-
CASSPLKANEKLFF
TGTGCCAGCAGTCCCTTAAAGGCTAATGAAAAACTGTTTTTT
>TRBV5-1|14|TRBD1|TRBJ2-1|few
CASSLDRGYHEQFF
TGCGCCAGCAGCTTGGACAGGGGTTACCATGAGCAGTTCTTC
>TRBV20-1|12|-|TRBJ2-5|-
CSAHRHGETQYF
TGCAGTGCTCACCGCCATGGGGAGACCCAGTACTTC
>TRBV30|13|-|TRBJ1-1|few
CAWRSLLDTEAFF
TGTGCCTGGAGGTCCCTCCTAGACACTGAAGCTTTCTTT
>TRBV20-1|13|-|TRBJ2-4|few
CSAKLTARYIQYF
TGCAGTGCTAAGCTGACAGCGAGATACATTCAGTACTTC
>TRBV12-3/TRBV12-4|16|TRBD1|TRBJ2-6|few
CASSLRTGGWANVLTF
TGTGCCAGCAGTTTAAGGACAGGCGGTTGGGCCAACGTCCTGACTTTC
>TRBV5-1|14|-|TRBJ2-5|few
CASSLGLERETQYF
TGCGCCAGCAGCTTGGGACTAGAGCGGGAGACCCAGTACTTC
>TRBV9|16|-|TRBJ1-1|-
CASSPREHSLNTEAFF
TGTGCCAGCAGCCCAAGAGAGCACAGCTTGAACACTGAAGCTTTCTTT
>TRBV2|13|-|TRBJ2-3|-
CASRARFTDTQYF
TGTGCCAGCAGAGCTAGATTCACAGATACGCAGTATTTT
>TRBV4-1|15|TRBD2|TRBJ2-7|few
CASSQGRTAGVEQYF
TGCGCCAGCAGCCAAGGGAGGACAGCGGGGGTTGAGCAGTACTTC
>TRBV18|13|-|TRBJ2-5|once
CASSPRNGETQYF
TGTGCCAGCTCACCTCGGAATGGTGAGACCCAGTACTTC
>TRBV9|16|TRBD2|TRBJ2-7|-
CASSPSGGGWYNEQYF
TGTGCCAGCAGCCCCTCCGGGGGAGGGTGGTACAATGAGCAGTACTTC
>TRBV4-3|13|-|TRBJ1-6|many
CASSQDRDSPLHF
TGCGCCAGCAGCCAAGACAGGGACTCACCCCTCCACTTT
>TRBV20-1|14|-|TRBJ1-2|-
CSASPVGKLFGYTF
TGCAGTGCTAGCCCCGTGGGGAAATTGTTTGGCTACACCTTC
>TRBV7-9|14|-|TRBJ2-3|-
CASGDSMRTDTQYF
TGTGCCAGCGGCGACAGCATGCGCACAGATACGCAGTATTTT
>TRBV24-1|17|TRBD2|TRBJ2-1|-
CAASDSLAGVHYNEQFF
TGTGCCGCCAGTGATTCTCTAGCGGGGGTTCACTACAATGAGCAGTTCTTC
>TRBV20-1|15|-|TRBJ2-7|-
CSASLPTGFSYEQYF
TGCAGTGCTAGCCTCCCCACAGGGTTTTCCTACGAGCAGTACTTC
>TRBV7-9|18|TRBD2|TRBJ2-1|-
CASSLVMKSAGPYNEQFF
TGTGCCAGCAGCTTAGTAATGAAGTCAGCGGGACCCTACAATGAGCAGTTCTTC
>TRBV25-1|15|-|TRBJ1-2|-
CASSEAGRLGYGYTF
TGTGCCAGCAGTGAGGCAGGGAGGTTGGGCTATGGCTACACCTTC
>TRBV12-3/TRBV12-4|13|-|TRBJ1-1|few
CASRGGRNTEAFF
TGTGCCAGCAGAGGCGGGCGGAACACTGAAGCTTTCTTT
>TRBV24-1|15|-|TRBJ2-7|-
CATSDTGQTIYEQYF
TGTGCCACCAGTGATACAGGACAGACGATCTACGAGCAGTACTTC
>TRBV12-3/TRBV12-4|14|TRBD2|TRBJ2-4|-
CAGSLAGILTIQYF
TGTGCCGGCAGTTTAGCGGGCATTTTAACCATTCAGTACTTC
>TRBV12-5|15|-|TRBJ2-3|few
CASGFRVHGEDTQYF
TGTGCTAGTGGTTTCCGGGTTCATGGTGAAGATACGCAGTATTTT
>TRBV2|12|-|TRBJ1-4|-
CASRVGQEKLFF
TGTGCCAGCAGAGTGGGCCAGGAAAAACTGTTTTTT
>TRBV7-9|14|-|TRBJ2-1|-
CASPRGRSGNEQFF
TGTGCCAGCCCAAGGGGCAGGTCGGGCAATGAGCAGTTCTTC
>TRBV3-1|15|-|TRBJ1-1|-
CASSHGSGQNTEAFF
TGTGCCAGCAGCCATGGCTCGGGACAGAACACTGAAGCTTTCTTT
>TRBV5-1|16|TRBD1|TRBJ1-1|-
CASSSGQGVWNTEAFF
TGCGCCAGCAGCTCAGGACAGGGGGTTTGGAACACTGAAGCTTTCTTT
>TRBV6-1|14|-|TRBJ2-1|-
CASSERLRGDGQFF
TGTGCCAGCAGTGAAAGATTGAGGGGGGATGGGCAGTTCTTC
>TRBV5-1|12|TRBD1|TRBJ2-7|few
CASVGTGVEQYF
TGCGCCAGCGTTGGGACAGGGGTCGAGCAGTACTTC
>TRBV12-3/TRBV12-4|15|-|TRBJ1-1|-
CASSSRQALHTEAFF
TGTGCCAGCAGTTCCCGGCAGGCATTGCACACTGAAGCTTTCTTT
>TRBV29-1|16|-|TRBJ2-2|-
CSVFFSWGGVAGELFF
TGCAGCGTTTTCTTTTCGTGGGGAGGAGTTGCCGGGGAGCTGTTTTTT
>TRBV20-1|15|TRBD2|TRBJ2-5|few
CSALIAGGRREAQYF
TGCAGTGCTCTCATAGCGGGAGGAAGGAGAGAGGCCCAGTACTTC
>TRBV7-2|18|TRBD2|TRBJ2-7|once
CASSLVYFGGRSYNEQYF
TGTGCCAGCAGCTTAGTATATTTTGGCGGGAGATCCTACAATGAGCAGTACTTC
>TRBV11-3|17|TRBD2|TRBJ2-1|-
CASSLGASGSPFDEQFF
TGTGCCAGCAGCTTAGGGGCTAGCGGGAGCCCCTTCGATGAGCAGTTCTTC
>TRBV18|12|-|TRBJ1-2|-
CASGGQSYGYTF
TGTGCCTCAGGAGGACAGAGCTATGGCTACACCTTC
>TRBV6-2/TRBV6-3|14|TRBD2|TRBJ2-3|few
CASRVAGGKDTQYF
TGTGCCAGCAGAGTAGCGGGAGGTAAAGATACGCAGTATTTT
>TRBV12-3/TRBV12-4|13|-|TRBJ1-2|few
CASRWTPNYGYTF
TGTGCCAGCAGATGGACACCGAATTATGGCTACACCTTC
>TRBV6-5|14|TRBD1|TRBJ2-7|few
CASSYTHRGDEQYF
TGTGCCAGCAGTTACACACACAGGGGCGACGAGCAGTACTTC
>TRBV6-6|14|-|TRBJ1-1|-
CASSDSMGVTEAFF
TGTGCCAGCAGTGACTCGATGGGGGTCACTGAAGCTTTCTTT
>TRBV12-3/TRBV12-4|15|-|TRBJ2-1|-
CVSSGKTGIHNEQFF
TGTGTCAGCAGCGGGAAGACAGGGATCCACAATGAGCAGTTCTTC
>TRBV7-2|15|TRBD2|TRBJ2-7|many
CASSTGLAGMYEQYF
TGTGCCAGCAGCACGGGACTAGCGGGAATGTACGAGCAGTACTTC
>TRBV27|13|-|TRBJ1-1|-
CASSFYPSTEAFF
TGTGCCAGCAGTTTTTACCCGAGCACTGAAGCTTTCTTT
>TRBV18|16|-|TRBJ2-7|few
CASSLLVQGKAYEQYF
TGTGCCAGCTCACTCCTCGTTCAAGGGAAAGCCTACGAGCAGTACTTC
>TRBV30|14|TRBD1|TRBJ1-2|-
CACGTGSLNYGYTF
TGTGCCTGCGGGACAGGGTCGTTGAACTATGGCTACACCTTC
>TRBV27|16|-|TRBJ2-1|few
CASSPLSRIRYNEQFF
TGTGCCAGCAGTCCCCTATCCCGCATTCGATACAATGAGCAGTTCTTC
>TRBV4-3|15|-|TRBJ1-2|-
CASSQVRGGGYGYTF
TGCGCCAGCAGCCAAGTCCGTGGAGGGGGCTATGGCTACACCTTC
>TRBV7-2|11|-|TRBJ2-1|-
CASSASYEQFF
TGTGCCAGCAGCGCCTCCTACGAGCAGTTCTTC
>TRBV7-2|16|TRBD1|TRBJ1-5|-
CASSSYQGAGNQPQHF
TGTGCCAGCAGCTCGTACCAGGGGGCAGGCAATCAGCCCCAGCATTTT
>TRBV6-2/TRBV6-3|13|-|TRBJ2-1|few
CASTQRWYNEQFF
TGTGCCAGCACGCAACGATGGTACAATGAGCAGTTCTTC
>TRBV9|12|-|TRBJ2-3|-
CASSVEAATQYF
TGTGCCAGCAGCGTAGAAGCGGCTACGCAGTATTTT
>TRBV12-3/TRBV12-4|14|-|TRBJ2-4|-
CASSFREGKNIQYF
TGTGCCAGCAGTTTCAGGGAAGGCAAAAACATTCAGTACTTC